This is a list of T cell receptor beta chains from one sample in a study of blood T cell repertoires in COVID-19. TCRdb keeps only in-frame clones here, not all; method: immunoSEQ multiplex PCR. This table holds hundreds of thousands of clones, approximately 92% found once. Sequenced sample: peripheral blood. Receptors originate from a man younger than 35 with COVID-19, enrolled during active disease. CDR3s include the opening cysteine and the closing phenylalanine or tryptophan. Rows may omit the clone size; those that give it use once, few, many or a size class.

size,V,J,CDR3
.,TRBV13,TRBJ1-1,CASSLGPPAASEAFF
.,TRBV27,TRBJ1-2,CASSPRGRSNYGYTF
once,TRBV4-1,TRBJ2-7,CASSRRQENYEQYF
.,TRBV2,TRBJ1-1,CASRPTGGGFNTEAFF
.,TRBV19,TRBJ2-7,CASSRGYEQYF
.,TRBV9,TRBJ2-2,CASSGTGGELFF
.,TRBV6-5,TRBJ2-2,CASSYRSARELFF
.,TRBV5-1,TRBJ1-4,CASSLGGGNEKLFF
.,TRBV6-5,TRBJ1-4,CASSYQVTATNEKLFF
.,TRBV24-1,TRBJ2-1,CATSDPLAGSLNEQFF
.,TRBV18,TRBJ1-4,CASSPPGQGSEKLFF
once,TRBV30,TRBJ1-1,CAWSVQGGGTEAFF
.,TRBV5-1,TRBJ2-1,CASTQWTGDNEQFF
.,TRBV6-5,TRBJ1-1,CAIRRAGGTEAFF
.,TRBV19,TRBJ2-1,CASSDGLAVSNEQFF